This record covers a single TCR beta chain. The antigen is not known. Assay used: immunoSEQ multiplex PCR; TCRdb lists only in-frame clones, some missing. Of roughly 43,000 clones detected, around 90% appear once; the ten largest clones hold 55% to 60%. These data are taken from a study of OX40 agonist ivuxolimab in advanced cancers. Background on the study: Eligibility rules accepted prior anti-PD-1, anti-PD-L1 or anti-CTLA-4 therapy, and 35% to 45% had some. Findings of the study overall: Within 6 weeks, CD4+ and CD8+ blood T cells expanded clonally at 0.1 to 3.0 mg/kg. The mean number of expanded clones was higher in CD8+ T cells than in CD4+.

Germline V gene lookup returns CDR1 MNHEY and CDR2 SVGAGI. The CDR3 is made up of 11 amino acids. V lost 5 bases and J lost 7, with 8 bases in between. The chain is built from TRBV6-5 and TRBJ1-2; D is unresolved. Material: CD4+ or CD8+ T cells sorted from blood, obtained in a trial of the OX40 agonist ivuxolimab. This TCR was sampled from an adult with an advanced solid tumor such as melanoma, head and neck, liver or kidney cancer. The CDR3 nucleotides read TGTGCCAGCAGTGACACAAGTGGCTACACCTTC. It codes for CASSDTSGYTF.